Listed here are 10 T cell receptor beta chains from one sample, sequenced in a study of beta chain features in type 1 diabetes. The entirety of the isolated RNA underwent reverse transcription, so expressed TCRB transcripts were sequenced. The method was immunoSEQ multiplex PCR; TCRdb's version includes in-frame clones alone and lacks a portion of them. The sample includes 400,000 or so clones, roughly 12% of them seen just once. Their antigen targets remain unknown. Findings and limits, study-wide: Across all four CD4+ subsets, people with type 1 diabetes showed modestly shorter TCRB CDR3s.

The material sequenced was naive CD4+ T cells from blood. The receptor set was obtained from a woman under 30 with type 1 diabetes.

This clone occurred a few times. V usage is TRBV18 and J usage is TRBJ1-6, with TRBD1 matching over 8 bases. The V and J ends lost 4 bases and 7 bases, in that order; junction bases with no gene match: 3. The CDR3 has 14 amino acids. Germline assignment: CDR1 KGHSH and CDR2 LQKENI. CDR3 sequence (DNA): TGTGCCAGCTCACTCGGGACAGGAAATTCACCCCTCCACTTT. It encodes CASSLGTGNSPLHF.

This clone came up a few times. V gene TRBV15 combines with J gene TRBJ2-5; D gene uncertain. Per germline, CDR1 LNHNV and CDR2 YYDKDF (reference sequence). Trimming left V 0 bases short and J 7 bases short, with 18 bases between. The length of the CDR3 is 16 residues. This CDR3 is CATSREVETVAGTQYF. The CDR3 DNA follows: TGTGCCACCAGCAGAGAAGTTGAGACCGTCGCAGGGACCCAGTACTTC.

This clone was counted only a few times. DNA of the CDR3: TGTGCCAGCAGCTTAATGACAGGTTACTCCTACGAGCAGTACTTC. Translation gives CASSLMTGYSYEQYF. V gene TRBV7-9 combines with J gene TRBJ2-7; weak D call: TRBD1 (6 bases). The CDR3 is 15 residues long. Germline CDR1 is SEHNR and CDR2 is FQNEAQ (reference sequence). V dropped 2 bases and J dropped 0 bases, with 11 bases sitting between them.

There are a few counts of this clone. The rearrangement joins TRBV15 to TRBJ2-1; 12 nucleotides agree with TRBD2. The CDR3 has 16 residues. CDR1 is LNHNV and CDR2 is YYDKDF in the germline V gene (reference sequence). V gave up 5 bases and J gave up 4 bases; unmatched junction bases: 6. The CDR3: CATSPGTSGFYNEQFF. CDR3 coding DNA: TGTGCCACCAGCCCGGGGACTAGCGGGTTTTACAATGAGCAGTTCTTC.

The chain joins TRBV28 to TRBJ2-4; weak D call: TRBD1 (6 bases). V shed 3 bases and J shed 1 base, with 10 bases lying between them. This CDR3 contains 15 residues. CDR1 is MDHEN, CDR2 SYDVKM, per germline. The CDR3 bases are TGTGCCAGCAGTTTCCAGGGGTTGGCCAAAAACATTCAGTACTTC. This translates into CASSFQGLAKNIQYF.

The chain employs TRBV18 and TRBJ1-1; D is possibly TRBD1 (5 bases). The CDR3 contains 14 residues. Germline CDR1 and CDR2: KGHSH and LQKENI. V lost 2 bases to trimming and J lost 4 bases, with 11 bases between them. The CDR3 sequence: CASSPVRGITEAFF. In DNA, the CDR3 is TGTGCCAGCTCACCAGTTAGGGGAATCACTGAAGCTTTCTTT.

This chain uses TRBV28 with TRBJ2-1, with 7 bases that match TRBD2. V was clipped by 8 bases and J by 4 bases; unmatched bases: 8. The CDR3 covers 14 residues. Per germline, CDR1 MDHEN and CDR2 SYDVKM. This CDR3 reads CASRRGSRYNEQFF. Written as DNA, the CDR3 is TGTGCCAGCCGTCGCGGGAGTCGGTACAATGAGCAGTTCTTC.

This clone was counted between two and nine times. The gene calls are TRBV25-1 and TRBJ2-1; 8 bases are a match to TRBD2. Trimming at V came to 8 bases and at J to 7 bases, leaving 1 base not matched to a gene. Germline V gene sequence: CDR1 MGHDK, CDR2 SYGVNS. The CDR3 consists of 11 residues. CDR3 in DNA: TGTGCCAGCCGGGGGGGGAATGAGCAGTTCTTC. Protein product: CASRGGNEQFF.

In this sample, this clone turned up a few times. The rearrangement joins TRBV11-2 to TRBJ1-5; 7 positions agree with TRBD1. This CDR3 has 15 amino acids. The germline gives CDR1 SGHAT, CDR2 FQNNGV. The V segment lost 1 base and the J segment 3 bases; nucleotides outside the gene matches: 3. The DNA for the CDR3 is TGTGCCAGCAGCTTAGGGGGACAGCTCAATCAGCCCCAGCATTTT. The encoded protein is CASSLGGQLNQPQHF.

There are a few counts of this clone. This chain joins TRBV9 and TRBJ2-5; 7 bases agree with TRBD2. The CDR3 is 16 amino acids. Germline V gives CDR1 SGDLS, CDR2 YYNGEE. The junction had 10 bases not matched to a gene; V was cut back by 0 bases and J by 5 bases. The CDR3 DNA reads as TGTGCCAGCAGCGTAGGGGGCCCTAGCGGCCCGGAGACCCAGTACTTC. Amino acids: CASSVGGPSGPETQYF.